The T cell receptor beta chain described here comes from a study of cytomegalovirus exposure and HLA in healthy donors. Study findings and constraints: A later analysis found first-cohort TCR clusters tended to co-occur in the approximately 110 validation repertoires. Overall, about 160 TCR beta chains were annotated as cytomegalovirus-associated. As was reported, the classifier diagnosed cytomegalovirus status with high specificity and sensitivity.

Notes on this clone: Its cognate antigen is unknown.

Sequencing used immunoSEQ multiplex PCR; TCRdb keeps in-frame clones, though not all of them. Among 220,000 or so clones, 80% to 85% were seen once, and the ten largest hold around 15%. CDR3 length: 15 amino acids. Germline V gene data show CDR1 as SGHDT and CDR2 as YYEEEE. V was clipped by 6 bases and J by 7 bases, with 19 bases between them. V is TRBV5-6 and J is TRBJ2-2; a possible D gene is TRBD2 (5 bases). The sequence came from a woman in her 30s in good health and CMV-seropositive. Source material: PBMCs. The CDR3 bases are TGTGCCAGCACCTCCCTGCGGAGCGCGGGCGGGGAGCTGTTTTTT. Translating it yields CASTSLRSAGGELFF.